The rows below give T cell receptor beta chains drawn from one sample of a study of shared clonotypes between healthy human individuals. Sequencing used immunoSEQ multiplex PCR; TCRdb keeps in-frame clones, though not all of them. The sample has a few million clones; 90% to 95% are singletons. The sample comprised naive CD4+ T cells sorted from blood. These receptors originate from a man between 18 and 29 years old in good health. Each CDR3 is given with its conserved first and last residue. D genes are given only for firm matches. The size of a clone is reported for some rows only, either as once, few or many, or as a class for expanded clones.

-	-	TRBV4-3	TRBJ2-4	TGCGCCAGCAGCCAAGATCTAGGGATCAACATTCAGTACTTC	CASSQDLGINIQYF
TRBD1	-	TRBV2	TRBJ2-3	TGTGCCACAAAACAGGGGGCTGCAGATACGCAGTATTTT	CATKQGAADTQYF
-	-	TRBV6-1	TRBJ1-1	TGTGCCAGCATCACTAAGGGGAACACTGAAGCTTTCTTT	CASITKGNTEAFF
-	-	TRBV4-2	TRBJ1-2	TGTGCCAGCAGCCAAGATAGGGAACGTTCAGGTGGCTACACCTTC	CASSQDRERSGGYTF
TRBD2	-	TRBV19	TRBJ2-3	TGTGCCAGTAGTATAGCGGGGGGGCCCAGCACAGATACGCAGTATTTT	CASSIAGGPSTDTQYF
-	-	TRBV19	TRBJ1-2	TGTGCCAGTAGTATCTCAGGAGAATATGGCTACACCTTC	CASSISGEYGYTF
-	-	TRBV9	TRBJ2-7	TGTGCCAGCAGCCCCGCCTTGGCGGCCGAGCAGTACTTC	CASSPALAAEQYF
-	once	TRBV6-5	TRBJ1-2	TGTGCCAGCAGTTTAATAGGGGTCGGCTACACCTTC	CASSLIGVGYTF
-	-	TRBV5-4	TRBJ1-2	TGTGCCAGCAGCTTGGAACTCGAAGACCACGGCTACACCTTC	CASSLELEDHGYTF
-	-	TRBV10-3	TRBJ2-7	TGTGCCATCAGTGTTAACACAGCCTACGAGCAGTACTTC	CAISVNTAYEQYF
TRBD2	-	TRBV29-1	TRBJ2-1	TGCAGCGTCGGATCTAGCGGGAGCCTTTACAATGAGCAGTTCTTC	CSVGSSGSLYNEQFF
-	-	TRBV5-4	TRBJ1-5	TGTGCCAGCAGCTTTGGGGGAAGCAATCAGCCCCAGCATTTT	CASSFGGSNQPQHF
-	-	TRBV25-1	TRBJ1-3	TGTGCCAGCAGTGAGGGGTCCGGAAACACCATATATTTT	CASSEGSGNTIYF
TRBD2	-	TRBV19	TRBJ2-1	TGTGCCAGTAGCGGGGGGGATTCATACAATGAGCAGTTCTTC	CASSGGDSYNEQFF
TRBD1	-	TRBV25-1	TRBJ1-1	TGTGCCAGCAGAGAGACAGGGGGGAGAACTGAAGCTTTCTTT	CASRETGGRTEAFF
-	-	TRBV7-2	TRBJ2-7	TGTGCCAGCAGCTTTAGGTCGGGGGAGTTGCGGGAGCAGTACTTC	CASSFRSGELREQYF
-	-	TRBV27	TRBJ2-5	TGTGCCAGCAGTGTTAGCCCTCTGTCCTCCTCAGGGGTTTTACAAGAGACCCAGTACTTC	CASSVSPLSSSGVLQETQYF
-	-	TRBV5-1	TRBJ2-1	TGCGCCAGCAGCTTGGACGTAACCTATGAGCAGTTCTTC	CASSLDVTYEQFF
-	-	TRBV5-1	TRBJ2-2	TGCGCCAGCAGCGCGGACGGAATATCGAACACCGGGGAGCTGTTTTTT	CASSADGISNTGELFF
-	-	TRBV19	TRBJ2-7	TGTGCCACCAGGGGGGCAGGTCGACACGAGCAGTACTTC	CATRGAGRHEQYF
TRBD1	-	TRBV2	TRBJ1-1	TGTGCCAGCAGTGTGTCCGGGACAGGGGCCACTGAAGCTTTCTTT	CASSVSGTGATEAFF
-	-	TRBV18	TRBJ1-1	TGTGCCAGCTCAGGGAACCGGGGCCCAAGAGGCACTGAAGCTTTCTTT	CASSGNRGPRGTEAFF
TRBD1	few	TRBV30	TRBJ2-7	TGTGCCTGGAGTAGACAGGGCTACGAGCAGTACTTC	CAWSRQGYEQYF